This T cell receptor (beta chain) is drawn from a study of blood T cell repertoires in COVID-19. CDR3 length equals 13 residues. CDR1 and CDR2 (germline): LGHNT, FRNRAP. Comment on this clone: Relative to the germline gene, one junction end is altered; a read error may explain this.

Original data processing: Amplification with reference gene primers provided the estimates of nucleated cell counts. Only in-frame clones appear in the TCRdb table, and some are missing; sequencing was by immunoSEQ multiplex PCR. The DNA gave D and trimming, while V, J and clone size come from that table. The table lists over 200,000 clones, around 90% of them singletons, with 10% to 15% in the top ten. This sequence was found in a woman younger than 35 who had recovered from COVID-19. This chain links TRBV12-5 with TRBJ2-1, with D possibly TRBD1 on 6 matching bases. Material for sequencing was peripheral blood. The chain's CDR3 is CASGLETGGSVLF. In DNA form, the CDR3 reads TGTGCTAGTGGTTTGGAGACAGGAGGATCGGTACTCTTC.